These T cell receptor beta chains were read from a single sample in a study of shared clonotypes between healthy human individuals. Assay: immunoSEQ multiplex PCR; the TCRdb copy retains only in-frame clones and omits some. In the table there are about 990,000 clones, 75% to 85% of which are singletons. Sequencing was done on a sample of memory CD4+ T cells from PBMCs. These receptors were collected from a man aged 18 to 29 in good health. Some clones in this sample may be carry-over from other donors' samples. Each CDR3 is given with its conserved first and last residue. A D gene is named only where the DNA matches it firmly. Size is omitted from some rows. Given values are once, few, many or a class for expanded clones.

clone size,D gene,V gene,J gene,CDR3 DNA,CDR3 protein
-,-,TRBV5-1,TRBJ1-5,TGCGCCAGCAGCCCTCCCCAGGCCCGACCCGAACATAGCAATCAGCCCCAGCATTTT,CASSPPQARPEHSNQPQHF
-,-,TRBV27,TRBJ2-7,TGTGCCAGCCTCCTCTCGTACCAGGTGGGCGAGCAGTACTTC,CASLLSYQVGEQYF
-,TRBD1,TRBV4-1,TRBJ1-2,TGCGCCAGCAGCCAGCCAACAGGGGGAGACTATGGCTACACCTTC,CASSQPTGGDYGYTF
-,-,TRBV18,TRBJ1-2,TGTGCCAGCTCACCACAAATCGGGGGCAACTATGGCTACACCTTC,CASSPQIGGNYGYTF
-,TRBD2,TRBV7-2,TRBJ2-7,TGTGCCAGCAGCTTAGCTGGGACTAGCGGGCGTCGAGCCGAGCAGTACTTC,CASSLAGTSGRRAEQYF
-,-,TRBV21-1,TRBJ1-2,TGTGCCAGCAGCAAGGGTAGGCCAGTGACTAACTATGGCTACACCTTC,CASSKGRPVTNYGYTF
-,-,TRBV28,TRBJ1-5,TGTGCCAGCAGCCCTCGGGGGAGGGGAGGCAATCAGCCCCAGCATTTT,CASSPRGRGGNQPQHF
-,-,TRBV7-3,TRBJ2-1,TGTGCCAGCAGTAATACCTTGGCTATCAATGAGCAGTTCTTC,CASSNTLAINEQFF
-,-,TRBV30,TRBJ2-7,TGTGCCTGGAGTCCGACAGATTCCTCCTACGAGCAGTACTTC,CAWSPTDSSYEQYF
once,-,TRBV5-6,TRBJ2-3,TGTGCCAGCAGCTTCGGGGGAGGTTTCGATACGCAGTATTTT,CASSFGGGFDTQYF
-,-,TRBV28,TRBJ2-1,TGTGCCAGCGCAACTCCGTACAATGAGCAGTTCTTC,CASATPYNEQFF
-,TRBD1,TRBV7-3,TRBJ2-3,TGTGCCAGCAGCTTAGGAGGGACAGGGAGTTCAGATACGCAGTATTTT,CASSLGGTGSSDTQYF
-,-,TRBV11-2,TRBJ2-7,TGTGCCAGCAGCTTAGAACAGGGCCTCTACGAGCAGTACTTC,CASSLEQGLYEQYF
-,TRBD1,TRBV28,TRBJ2-3,TGTGCCAGCAGTGGACGACAGGGGAAGTTCGCCACAGATACGCAGTATTTT,CASSGRQGKFATDTQYF
-,TRBD2,TRBV5-6,TRBJ2-1,TGTGCCAGCAGTTCGGGACTAGCGGACTACAATGAGCAGTTCTTC,CASSSGLADYNEQFF
-,TRBD2,TRBV29-1,TRBJ2-7,TGCAGCGTCGAAGGCGGGGGCGAGCAGTACTTC,CSVEGGGEQYF
-,-,TRBV20-1,TRBJ2-7,TGCAGTGCTAGTCCCTACTACGAGCAGTACTTC,CSASPYYEQYF
-,-,TRBV7-3,TRBJ1-1,TGTGCCAGCAGCGCCCGGGGGCGCCCCACTGAAGCTTTCTTT,CASSARGRPTEAFF
once,TRBD2,TRBV7-6,TRBJ2-2,TGTGCCAGCAGCTTAATTCCCGGGGGGACCGGGGAGCTGTTTTTT,CASSLIPGGTGELFF
-,-,TRBV4-2,TRBJ1-4,TGTGCCAGCAGCCGCCAAAACAGGGACTCAGAGAAACTGTTTTTT,CASSRQNRDSEKLFF
few,-,TRBV28,TRBJ1-1,TGTGCCAGCAGTTTAAGGAAGACTGAAGCTTTCTTT,CASSLRKTEAFF